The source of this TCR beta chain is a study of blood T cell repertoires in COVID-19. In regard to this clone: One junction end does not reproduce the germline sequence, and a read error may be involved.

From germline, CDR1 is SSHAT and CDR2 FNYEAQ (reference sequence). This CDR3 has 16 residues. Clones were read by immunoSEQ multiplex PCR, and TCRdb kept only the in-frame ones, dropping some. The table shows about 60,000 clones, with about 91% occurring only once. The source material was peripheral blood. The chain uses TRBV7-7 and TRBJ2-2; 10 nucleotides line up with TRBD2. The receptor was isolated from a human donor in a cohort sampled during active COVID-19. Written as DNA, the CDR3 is TGTGCTAGCAGAGGGTCCGGACTAGCGGACACCGGGGAGCTGTTTTTT. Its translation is CASRGSGLADTGELFF.